This T cell receptor (beta chain) was observed in a study of Graves' ophthalmopathy and Graves' hyperthyroidism. Broader study findings: Appearing in blood as well were most expanded thyroid clonotypes above 0.001 frequency. In predicting ophthalmopathy progression, the model reached around 66% sensitivity and 72% to 85% specificity.

For repertoire sequencing, the TCR beta CDR3 regions were amplified from RNA transcripts. Following a first-round RT-PCR that used HTBI primers, a second-round multiplex PCR was carried out. TCRdb itself ran the multiplex PCR reads through MiXCR, one entry per CDR3 protein. Of over a million distinct CDR3 sequences listed, about 38% are singletons. The CDR3 is 14 residues long. The J segment lost 7 bases and the V segment lost 5 bases, leaving 5 bases of the junction unmatched. Patients with other autoimmune diseases, uncontrolled infections, pregnancy or lactation were excluded. Reliance was placed on clinical symptoms, serum thyroxine, TRAb, thyroid ultrasound and orbital computed tomography for diagnosis. The table lists this clonotype with many counts. Its specificity is not known.

The J gene is TRBJ1-2, the V gene TRBV12-3 or TRBV12-4, with 12 bases matching TRBD1. The sequencing input was peripheral blood or thyroid tissue (not recorded which). The sequence was obtained from an adult man with Graves' hyperthyroidism. The CDR3 DNA reads as TGTGCCAGCAGTCCGGGACAGGGGGCTGGTGGCTACACCTTC. It yields the protein CASSPGQGAGGYTF.